This entry is about one TCR beta chain. This CDR3 is built from 15 residues. V lost 3 bases, J lost 2 bases, and 5 bases stayed unmatched. The germline V gene encodes CDR1 SGHTA and CDR2 FQGNSA. The data derive from a study of CD8+CD57+ T cells in acquired aplastic anemia. The overall study: 3.2 ug was the average amount of DNA from sorted CD4+ and CD8+ cells.

CDR3 and TCR beta VDJ profiling relied on a genomic DNA template. In TCRdb, the reads were re-called with MiXCR into one record per CDR3 protein. The sample records 200,000 or so distinct CDR3 sequences, around 66% being singletons. The receptor was isolated from a human donor with severe aplastic anemia or a healthy control (not recorded which). Source material: sorted CD4+, CD8+, or CD8+CD57+ T cells (not recorded which) from PBMCs. The chain combines TRBV7-2 with TRBJ2-3; TRBD2 matches 7 bases. The CDR3 bases are TGTGCCAGCAGCTTTTGGGCGGGGGACACAGATACGCAGTATTTT. This codes for CASSFWAGDTDTQYF. The variable domain in full, with the rest retrieved from reference TRBV7-2 and TRBJ2-3, is GAGVSQSPSNKVTEKGKDVELRCDPISGHTALYWYRQSLGQGLEFLIYFQGNSAPDKSGLPSDRFSAERTGGSVSTLTIQRTQQEDSAVYLCASSFWAGDTDTQYFGPGTRLTVL.